Many counts were recorded for the clone carrying this T cell receptor beta chain. The J segment lost 2 bases and the V segment lost 5 bases, leaving 8 bases of the junction unmatched. The CDR3 is 15 residues long. Germline V gives CDR1 DFQATT, CDR2 SNEGSKA (reference sequence). The data were obtained in a study of T-cell reconstitution after alpha-beta-depleted transplantation in children. Preparation of the TCRbeta library was carried out with unique molecular identifiers. MiXCR, applied by TCRdb to the PCR reads, yields one record per CDR3 protein. The sample lists about 690,000 distinct CDR3 sequences; about 15% were seen once.

This TCR was sampled from a human donor who donated a stem cell graft to a child with acute myeloid leukemia. The chain recombines TRBV20-1 with TRBJ2-7; 11 positions match TRBD1. Specimen: PBMCs from the stem cell graft donor, collected from the stem cell graft. As DNA, the CDR3 is TGCAGTGCTCGTCGCAGGGACAGGGGGACCTACGAGCAGTACTTC. Encoded protein: CSARRRDRGTYEQYF.